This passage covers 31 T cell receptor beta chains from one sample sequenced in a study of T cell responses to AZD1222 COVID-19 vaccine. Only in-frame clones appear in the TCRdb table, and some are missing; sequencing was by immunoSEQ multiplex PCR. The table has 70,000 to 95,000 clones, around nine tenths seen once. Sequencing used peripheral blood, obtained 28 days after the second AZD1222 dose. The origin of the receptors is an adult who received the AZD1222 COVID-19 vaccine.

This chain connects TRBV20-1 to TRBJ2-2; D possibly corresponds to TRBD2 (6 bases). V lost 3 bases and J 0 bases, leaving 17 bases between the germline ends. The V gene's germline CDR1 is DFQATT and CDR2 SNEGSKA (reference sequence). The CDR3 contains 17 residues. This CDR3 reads CSASSRGGLPNTGELFF. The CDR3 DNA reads TGCAGTGCTAGTTCTCGGGGCGGACTACCGAACACCGGGGAGCTGTTTTTT.

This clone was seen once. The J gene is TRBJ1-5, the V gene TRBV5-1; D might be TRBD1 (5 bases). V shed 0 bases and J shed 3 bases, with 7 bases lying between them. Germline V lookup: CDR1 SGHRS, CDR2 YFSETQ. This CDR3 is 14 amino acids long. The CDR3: CASSLEGSNQPQHF. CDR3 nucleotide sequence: TGCGCCAGCAGCTTGGAGGGGTCCAATCAGCCCCAGCATTTT.

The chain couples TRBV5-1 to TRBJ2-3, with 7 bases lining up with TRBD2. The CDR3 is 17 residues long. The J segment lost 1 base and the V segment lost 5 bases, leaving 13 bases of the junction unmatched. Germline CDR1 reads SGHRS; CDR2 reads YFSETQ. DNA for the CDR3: TGCGCCAGCAGAGCTTACTGGACTAGTACAGGCACAGATACGCAGTATTTT. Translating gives CASRAYWTSTGTDTQYF.

The CDR3 region is CASGASSYNEQFF. CDR3 bases: TGTGCCAGTGGGGCCAGCTCCTACAATGAGCAGTTCTTC. V usage is TRBV19 and J usage is TRBJ2-1; possibly TRBD1 for D (5 bases). Germline V gives CDR1 LNHDA, CDR2 SQIVND (reference sequence). V was cut by 8 bases and J by 0 bases, with 8 bases left in between. This CDR3 comprises 13 residues. Full variable domain (remainder filled in from reference TRBV19 and TRBJ2-1): DGGITQSPKYLFRKEGQNVTLSCEQNLNHDAMYWYRQDPGQGLRLIYYSQIVNDFQKGDIAEGYSVSREKKESFPLTVTSAQKNPTAFYLCASGASSYNEQFFGPGTRLTVL.

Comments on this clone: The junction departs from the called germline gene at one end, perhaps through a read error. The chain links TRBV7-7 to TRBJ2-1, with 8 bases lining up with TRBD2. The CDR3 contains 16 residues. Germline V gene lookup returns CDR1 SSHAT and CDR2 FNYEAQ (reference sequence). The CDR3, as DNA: TGTGCTAGCAGCTTAGGAAGCGGGAGAGGGCTGAATGAGCAGTTCTTC. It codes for CASSLGSGRGLNEQFF.

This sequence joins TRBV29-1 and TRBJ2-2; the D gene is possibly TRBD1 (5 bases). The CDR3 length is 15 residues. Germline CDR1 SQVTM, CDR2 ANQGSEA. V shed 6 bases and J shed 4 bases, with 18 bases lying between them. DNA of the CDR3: TGCAGCGTGCTAGGGGCGTTAAGGGGCACCGGGGAGCTGTTTTTT. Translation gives CSVLGALRGTGELFF.

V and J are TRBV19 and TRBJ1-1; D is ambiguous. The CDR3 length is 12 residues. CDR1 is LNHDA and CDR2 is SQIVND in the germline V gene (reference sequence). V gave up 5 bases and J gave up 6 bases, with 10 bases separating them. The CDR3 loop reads CASSPSSSEAFF. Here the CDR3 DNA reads TGTGCCAGTAGTCCCTCGTCGTCTGAAGCTTTCTTT.

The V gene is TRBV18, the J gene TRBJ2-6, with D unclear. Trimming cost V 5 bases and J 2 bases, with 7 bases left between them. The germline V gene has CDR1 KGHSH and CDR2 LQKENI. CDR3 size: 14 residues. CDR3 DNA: TGTGCCAGCTCATCAGGAACTGGGGCCAACGTCCTGACTTTC. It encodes CASSSGTGANVLTF.

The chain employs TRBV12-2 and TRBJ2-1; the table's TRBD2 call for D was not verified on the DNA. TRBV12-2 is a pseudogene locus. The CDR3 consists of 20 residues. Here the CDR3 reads CASRLGLGLAGHDSYNEQFF. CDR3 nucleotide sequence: TGTGCAAGTCGCTTAGGTTTAGGACTAGCGGGGCATGATTCCTACAATGAGCAGTTCTTC.

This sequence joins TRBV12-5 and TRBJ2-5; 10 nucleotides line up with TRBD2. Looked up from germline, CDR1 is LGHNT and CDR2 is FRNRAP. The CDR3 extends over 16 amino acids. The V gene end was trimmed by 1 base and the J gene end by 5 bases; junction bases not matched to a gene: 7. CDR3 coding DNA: TGTGCTAGTGGTTTGGGGCGACTAGCGGGTGGGGAGACCCAGTACTTC. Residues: CASGLGRLAGGETQYF.

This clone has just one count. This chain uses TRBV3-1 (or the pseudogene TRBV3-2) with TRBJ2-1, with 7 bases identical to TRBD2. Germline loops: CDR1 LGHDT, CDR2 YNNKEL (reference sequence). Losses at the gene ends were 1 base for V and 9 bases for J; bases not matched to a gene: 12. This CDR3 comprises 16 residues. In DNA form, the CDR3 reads TGTGCCAGCAGCCAAGGACTAGCTGGTATGATCAGTGAGCAGTTCTTC. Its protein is CASSQGLAGMISEQFF.

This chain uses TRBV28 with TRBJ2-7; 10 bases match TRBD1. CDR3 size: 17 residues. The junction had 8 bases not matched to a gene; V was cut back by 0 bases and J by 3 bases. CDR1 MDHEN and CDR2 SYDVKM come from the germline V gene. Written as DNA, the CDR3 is TGTGCCAGCAGTTTATGGATCCGGGACAGGGGTTTCTACGAGCAGTACTTC. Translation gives CASSLWIRDRGFYEQYF.

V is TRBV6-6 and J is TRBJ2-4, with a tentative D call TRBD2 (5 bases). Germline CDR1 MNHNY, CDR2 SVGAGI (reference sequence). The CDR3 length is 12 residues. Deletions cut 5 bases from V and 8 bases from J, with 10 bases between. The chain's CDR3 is CASSPMGDIQYF. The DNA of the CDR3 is TGTGCCAGCAGTCCCATGGGAGACATTCAGTACTTC.

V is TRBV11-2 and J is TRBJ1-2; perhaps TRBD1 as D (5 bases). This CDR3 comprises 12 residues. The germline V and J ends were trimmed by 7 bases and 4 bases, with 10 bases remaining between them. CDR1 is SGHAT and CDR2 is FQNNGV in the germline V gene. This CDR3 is CASKTASYGYTF. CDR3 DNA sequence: TGTGCCAGCAAGACAGCCTCCTATGGCTACACCTTC.

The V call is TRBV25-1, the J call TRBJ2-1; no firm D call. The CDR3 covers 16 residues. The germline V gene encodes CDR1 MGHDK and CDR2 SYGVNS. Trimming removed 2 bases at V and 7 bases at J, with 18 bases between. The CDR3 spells CASSEGYQPKKNEQFF. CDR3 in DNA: TGTGCCAGCAGTGAAGGTTACCAGCCCAAAAAAAATGAGCAGTTCTTC.

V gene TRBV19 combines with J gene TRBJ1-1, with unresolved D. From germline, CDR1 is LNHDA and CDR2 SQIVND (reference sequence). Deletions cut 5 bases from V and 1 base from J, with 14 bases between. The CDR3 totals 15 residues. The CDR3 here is CASSFTYGENTEAFF. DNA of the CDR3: TGTGCCAGTAGTTTCACCTATGGAGAGAACACTGAAGCTTTCTTT.

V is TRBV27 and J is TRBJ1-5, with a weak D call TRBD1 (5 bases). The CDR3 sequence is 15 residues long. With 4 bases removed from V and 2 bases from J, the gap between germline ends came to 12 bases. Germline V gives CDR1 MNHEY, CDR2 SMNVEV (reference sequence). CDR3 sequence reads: CASSSGAGGNQPQHF. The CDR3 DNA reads TGTGCCAGCAGTTCCGGGGCTGGCGGCAATCAGCCCCAGCATTTT.

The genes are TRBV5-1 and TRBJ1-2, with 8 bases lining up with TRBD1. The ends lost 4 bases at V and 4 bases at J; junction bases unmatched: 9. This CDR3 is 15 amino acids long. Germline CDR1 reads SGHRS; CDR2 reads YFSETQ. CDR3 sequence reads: CASSNLQGAGYGYTF. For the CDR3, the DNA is TGCGCCAGCAGCAACCTTCAGGGGGCGGGCTATGGCTACACCTTC.

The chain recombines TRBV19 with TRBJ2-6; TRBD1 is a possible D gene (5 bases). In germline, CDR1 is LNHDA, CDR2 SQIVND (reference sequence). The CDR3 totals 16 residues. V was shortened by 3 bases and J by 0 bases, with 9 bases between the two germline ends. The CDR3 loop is CASSIAGISGANVLTF. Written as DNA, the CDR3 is TGTGCCAGTAGTATTGCAGGGATCTCTGGGGCCAACGTCCTGACTTTC.

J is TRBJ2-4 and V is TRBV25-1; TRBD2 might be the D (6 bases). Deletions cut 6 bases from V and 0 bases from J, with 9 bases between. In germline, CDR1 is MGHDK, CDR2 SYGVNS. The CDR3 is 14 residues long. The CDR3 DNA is TGTGCCAGCAGCCGGGGAGGAGCCAAAAACATTCAGTACTTC. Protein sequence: CASSRGGAKNIQYF.

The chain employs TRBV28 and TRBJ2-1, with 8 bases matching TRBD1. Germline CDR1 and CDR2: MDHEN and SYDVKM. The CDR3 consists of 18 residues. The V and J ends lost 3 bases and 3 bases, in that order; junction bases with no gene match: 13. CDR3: CASSFRGWVQGVYNEQFF. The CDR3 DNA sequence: TGTGCCAGCAGTTTTAGGGGATGGGTACAGGGGGTCTACAATGAGCAGTTCTTC.

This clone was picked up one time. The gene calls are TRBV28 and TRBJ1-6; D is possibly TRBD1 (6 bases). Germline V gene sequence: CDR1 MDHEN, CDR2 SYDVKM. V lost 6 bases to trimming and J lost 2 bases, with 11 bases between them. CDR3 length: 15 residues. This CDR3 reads CASRNRVPYNSPLHF. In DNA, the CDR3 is TGTGCCAGCAGGAACAGGGTACCCTATAATTCACCCCTCCACTTT.

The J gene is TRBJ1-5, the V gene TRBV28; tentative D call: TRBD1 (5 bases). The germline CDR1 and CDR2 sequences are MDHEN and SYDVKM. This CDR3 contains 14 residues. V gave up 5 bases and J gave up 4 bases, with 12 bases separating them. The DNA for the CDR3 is TGTGCCAGCAGTCCCTCAGGGTGGAATCAGCCCCAGCATTTT. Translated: CASSPSGWNQPQHF.

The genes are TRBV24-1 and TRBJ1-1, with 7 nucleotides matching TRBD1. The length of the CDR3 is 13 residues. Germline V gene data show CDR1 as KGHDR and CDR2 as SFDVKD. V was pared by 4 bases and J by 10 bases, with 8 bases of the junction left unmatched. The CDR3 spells CATSDSTGWRAFF. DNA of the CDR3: TGTGCCACCAGTGACTCGACAGGGTGGCGAGCTTTCTTT.

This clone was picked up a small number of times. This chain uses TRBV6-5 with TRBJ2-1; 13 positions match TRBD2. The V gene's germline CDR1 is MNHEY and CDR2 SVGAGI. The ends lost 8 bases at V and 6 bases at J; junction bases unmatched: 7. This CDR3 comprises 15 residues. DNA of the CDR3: TGTGCCAGCGAAGGACTAGCGGGAGAGAGCAATGAGCAGTTCTTC. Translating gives CASEGLAGESNEQFF.

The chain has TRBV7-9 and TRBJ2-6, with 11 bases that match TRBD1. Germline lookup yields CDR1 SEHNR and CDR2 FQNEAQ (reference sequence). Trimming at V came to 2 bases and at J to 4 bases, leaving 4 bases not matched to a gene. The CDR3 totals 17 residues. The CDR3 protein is CASSLRDRGRGANVLTF. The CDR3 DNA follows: TGTGCCAGCAGCTTAAGGGACAGGGGGAGAGGGGCCAACGTCCTGACTTTC. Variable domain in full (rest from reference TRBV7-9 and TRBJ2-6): DTGVSQNPRHKITKRGQNVTFRCDPISEHNRLYWYRQTLGQGPEFLTYFQNEAQLEKSRLLSDRFSAERPKGSFSTLEIQRTEQGDSAMYLCASSLRDRGRGANVLTFGAGSRLTVL.

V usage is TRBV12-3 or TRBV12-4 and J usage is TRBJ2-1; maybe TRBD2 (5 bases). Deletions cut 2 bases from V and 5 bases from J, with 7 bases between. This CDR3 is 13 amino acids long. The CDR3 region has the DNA TGTGCCAGCAGTTTACAGCGGAACAATGAGCAGTTCTTC. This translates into CASSLQRNNEQFF.

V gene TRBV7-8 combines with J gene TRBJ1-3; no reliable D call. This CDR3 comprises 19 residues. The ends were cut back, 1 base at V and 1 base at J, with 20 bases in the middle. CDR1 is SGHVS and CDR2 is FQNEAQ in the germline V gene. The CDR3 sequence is CASSLVPQGSRYSGNTIYF. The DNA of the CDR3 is TGTGCCAGCAGCTTAGTTCCCCAAGGCAGCAGATATTCTGGAAACACCATATATTTT.

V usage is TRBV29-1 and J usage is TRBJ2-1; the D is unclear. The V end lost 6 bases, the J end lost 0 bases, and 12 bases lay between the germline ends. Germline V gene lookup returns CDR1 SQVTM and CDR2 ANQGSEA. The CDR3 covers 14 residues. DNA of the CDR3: TGCAGCGTCCACCCCCCGAGCTCCTACAATGAGCAGTTCTTC. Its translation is CSVHPPSSYNEQFF.

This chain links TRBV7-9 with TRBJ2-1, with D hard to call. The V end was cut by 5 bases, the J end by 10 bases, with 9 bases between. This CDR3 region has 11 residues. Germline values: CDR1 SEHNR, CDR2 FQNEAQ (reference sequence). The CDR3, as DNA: TGTGCCAGCAGCCTAACAAAAGAGCAGTTCTTC. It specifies CASSLTKEQFF.

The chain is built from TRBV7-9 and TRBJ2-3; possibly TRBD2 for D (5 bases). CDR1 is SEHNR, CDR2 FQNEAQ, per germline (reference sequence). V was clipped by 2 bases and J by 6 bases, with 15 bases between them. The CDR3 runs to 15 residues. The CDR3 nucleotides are TGTGCCAGCAGCTTAATCGGCGGGCGGCTGGATACGCAGTATTTT. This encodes CASSLIGGRLDTQYF.